What follows are 20 T cell receptor beta chains derived from one specimen sequenced in a study of regulatory T cells in long-lasting Graves disease. Building of the TCR beta libraries involved iRepertoire HTBI primers and Arm-PCR of CDR3 regions. One entry per CDR3 protein, called by TCRdb with MiXCR from the multiplex PCR reads. This sample has fewer than 550,000 distinct CDR3 sequences, with about 15% found just once. As to time point: newly diagnosed GD, antithyroid drugs for less than 3 months. There was RNA extracted from PBMCs, and the TCR library was made from it. The same specimen was also included in a second study, on T cells in Graves' hyperthyroidism and ophthalmopathy.

This sample comprised peripheral blood mononuclear cells (PBMCs), obtained at new diagnosis, from a patient treated with antithyroid drugs. The source is a woman younger than 30 with Graves disease.

This clonotype came up many times. V usage is TRBV27 and J usage is TRBJ2-3, with 8 bases aligning to TRBD2. Per the germline V gene, CDR1 is MNHEY and CDR2 is SMNVEV (reference sequence). V shed 3 bases and J 0 bases; nucleotides not matched to a gene: 5. The CDR3 consists of 16 residues. CDR3 protein: CASSLLRGRSTDTQYF. DNA of the CDR3: TGTGCCAGCAGTTTGCTTCGCGGGAGGAGCACAGATACGCAGTATTTT.

This clonotype was observed at least ten times. This sequence joins TRBV12-3 or TRBV12-4 and TRBJ2-5; the match to TRBD1 covers 7 bases. This CDR3 contains 14 residues. J gave up 1 base and V 8 bases, and 7 bases lay outside the gene matches. This CDR3 is CASSPRQGQETQYF. In nucleotides, the CDR3 is TGTGCCAGCTCACCACGACAGGGCCAAGAGACCCAGTACTTC.

This clonotype was counted only a few times. The genes are TRBV7-6 and TRBJ2-1; D is perhaps TRBD2 (6 bases). This CDR3 is built from 16 residues. Looked up from germline, CDR1 is SGHVS and CDR2 is FNYEAQ. The ends were cut back, 2 bases at V and 9 bases at J, with 20 bases in the middle. CDR3 region: CASSLSVSGSGGEQFF. For the CDR3, the DNA is TGTGCCAGCAGCTTAAGTGTTAGCGGATCCGGAGGTGAGCAGTTCTTC.

As regards this clonotype: This may be a read error, as it is one base from a much larger clone. The chain joins TRBV20-1 to TRBJ2-1; D uncertain. The CDR3 spans 14 residues. The germline V gene has CDR1 DFQATT and CDR2 SNEGSKA (reference sequence). The CDR3 DNA is TGCTACCCGGGCGCGGTCGCAGACTACAATGAGCAGTTCTTC. It specifies CYPGAVADYNEQFF.

J is TRBJ1-5 and V is TRBV7-8, with 9 bases that match TRBD1. With 5 bases clipped from V and 4 bases from J, the junction kept 6 bases outside the gene matches. The germline CDR1 and CDR2 sequences are SGHVS and FQNEAQ. The CDR3 has 15 residues. CDR3 loop: CASSTGQGWNQPQHF. In DNA form, the CDR3 reads TGTGCCAGCAGCACGGGACAGGGTTGGAATCAGCCCCAGCATTTT.

This clonotype was counted at least ten times. The J gene is TRBJ2-1, the V gene TRBV27, with unresolved D. Germline V gene sequence: CDR1 MNHEY, CDR2 SMNVEV (reference sequence). CDR3 length equals 13 residues. Trimming shortened V by 2 bases and J by 6 bases, and 8 bases separated the two germline ends. CDR3 protein: CASSLGRLNEQFF. DNA of the CDR3: TGTGCCAGCAGTTTAGGCCGGCTCAATGAGCAGTTCTTC.

The J gene is TRBJ2-1, the V gene TRBV6-1, with 7 bases that match TRBD2. The CDR3 sequence is 16 residues long. The germline gives CDR1 MNHNS, CDR2 SASEGT. V was clipped by 6 bases and J by 6 bases; unmatched bases: 14. The CDR3 reads CASRSRRGGSFNEQFF. The CDR3, as DNA: TGTGCCAGCAGATCTCGTCGGGGCGGGAGCTTCAATGAGCAGTTCTTC.

This clonotype occurred many times. V is TRBV11-3 and J is TRBJ2-4, with D perhaps matching TRBD1 or TRBD2 (6 bases each). Germline V gives CDR1 SGHNT, CDR2 YENEEA. V dropped 0 bases and J dropped 7 bases, with 13 bases sitting between them. The CDR3 sequence is 15 residues long. CDR3 protein: CASSLEERGRNIQYF. CDR3 nucleotide sequence: TGTGCCAGCAGCTTAGAAGAAAGGGGGAGGAACATTCAGTACTTC.

As concerns this clonotype: This could be a read error, since a much larger clone is one nucleotide away. The chain recombines TRBV12-3 or TRBV12-4 with TRBJ2-1; tentatively, D is TRBD2 (6 bases). Trimming pared 1 base from V and 15 bases from J, leaving 13 bases between. The CDR3 is 12 amino acids. The CDR3 nucleotides are TGTGCCAGCAGTTTAGGACTAGTGGGTGGGTTCTTC. This codes for CASSLGLVGGFF.

This clonotype was counted many times. Compared with germline, one end of the junction differs, possibly owing to a read error. This chain links TRBV2 with TRBJ2-7; maybe TRBD2 (6 bases). CDR1 SNHLY and CDR2 FYNNEI come from the germline V gene. The CDR3 contains 13 residues. CDR3 DNA: TGTGCCAGCGGTGAAGCGTCGGGAGACGAGCAGTACTTC. It translates to CASGEASGDEQYF.

This clonotype was recorded at least ten times. The chain has TRBV12-3 or TRBV12-4 and TRBJ1-5; D possibly corresponds to TRBD1 (6 bases). This CDR3 contains 13 residues. The ends were cut back, 5 bases at V and 5 bases at J, with 10 bases in the middle. The CDR3 here is CASSNREYQPQHF. As DNA, the CDR3 is TGTGCCAGCAGTAACAGGGAGTATCAGCCCCAGCATTTT.

In this sample, this clonotype turned up many times. The rearrangement uses TRBV28 and TRBJ2-7, with unresolved D. The CDR3 length is 13 residues. The V end was cut by 8 bases, the J end by 0 bases, with 11 bases between. Germline V gene sequence: CDR1 MDHEN, CDR2 SYDVKM. The CDR3 sequence: CASYSSSSYEQYF. CDR3 DNA: TGTGCCAGCTATTCAAGTTCCTCCTACGAGCAGTACTTC.

This clonotype was picked up a small number of times. The chain is built from TRBV28 and TRBJ2-1, with 8 bases aligning to TRBD2. The CDR3 is made up of 18 amino acids. Trimming cost V 5 bases and J 11 bases; bases outside gene matches: 23. Germline CDR1 and CDR2: MDHEN and SYDVKM. The CDR3 region is CASSPLREGPLVFYQQFF. As DNA, the CDR3 is TGTGCCAGCAGTCCACTACGGGAGGGCCCTCTCGTTTTTTATCAGCAGTTCTTC. The full variable domain, completed using reference TRBV28 and TRBJ2-1, is DVKVTQSSRYLVKRTGEKVFLECVQDMDHENMFWYRQDPGLGLRLIYFSYDVKMKEKGDIPEGYSVSREKKERFSLILESASTNQTSMYLCASSPLREGPLVFYQQFFGPGTRLTVL.

V and J are TRBV2 and TRBJ1-1, with D uncertain. This CDR3 is 14 amino acids long. Trimming cost V 7 bases and J 0 bases, with 12 bases left between them. CDR1 is SNHLY and CDR2 is FYNNEI in the germline V gene. CDR3 bases: TGTGCCAGCAATATTAACAGTCTGAACACTGAAGCTTTCTTT. Its translation: CASNINSLNTEAFF. The full variable domain, rest sourced from reference TRBV2 and TRBJ1-1, is EPEVTQTPSHQVTQMGQEVILRCVPISNHLYFYWYRQILGQKVEFLVSFYNNEISEKSEIFDDQFSVERPDGSNFTLKIRSTKLEDSAMYFCASNINSLNTEAFFGQGTRLTVV.

The rearrangement uses TRBV18 and TRBJ2-2; 7 positions agree with TRBD1. Trimming removed 3 bases from V and 1 base from J; junction bases left unmatched: 5. Per the germline V gene, CDR1 is KGHSH and CDR2 is LQKENI. The CDR3 loop spans 16 amino acids. In DNA, the CDR3 is TGTGCCAGCTCACCGAAGGACAGGATGAACACCGGGGAGCTGTTTTTT. Residues: CASSPKDRMNTGELFF.

This clonotype was detected only a few times. The chain joins TRBV29-1 to TRBJ2-7, with D perhaps assigned TRBD1 or TRBD2 (5 bases each). V lost 0 bases, J lost 3 bases, and 18 bases lay in between. Germline V gene sequence: CDR1 SQVTM, CDR2 ANQGSEA. CDR3 size: 16 residues. CDR3 bases: TGCAGCGTTGAAGAAGGTGACACGGGGCTCAACTACGAGCAGTACTTC. Translated, it gives CSVEEGDTGLNYEQYF.

This clonotype showed up just a few times. The genes are TRBV15 and TRBJ2-7; perhaps TRBD2 as D (5 bases). CDR3 length equals 16 residues. Trimming shortened V by 1 base and J by 0 bases, and 13 bases separated the two germline ends. From germline, CDR1 is LNHNV and CDR2 YYDKDF (reference sequence). The CDR3 DNA reads TGTGCCACCAGCAGAGCGGCGGGCAAGAGCTCCTACGAGCAGTACTTC. As protein: CATSRAAGKSSYEQYF.

This clonotype has ten or more counts. CDR3 amino acids: CASSALDRLLYGYTF. CDR3 bases: TGTGCCAGCAGTGCACTTGACAGGCTCCTTTATGGCTACACCTTC. The V call is TRBV6-2 or TRBV6-3, the J call TRBJ1-2, with a possible D match to TRBD1 (6 bases). The CDR3 length is 15 residues. Trimming pared 5 bases from V and 5 bases from J, leaving 18 bases between. Germline V gives CDR1 MNHEY, CDR2 SVGEGT.

This clonotype was seen more than once but under ten times. The CDR3 bases are TGCAGTGCGAACAGGGGGAACTATGGCTACACCTTC. As protein: CSANRGNYGYTF. V is TRBV20-1 and J is TRBJ1-2, with 8 bases that match TRBD1. Looked up from germline, CDR1 is DFQATT and CDR2 is SNEGSKA (reference sequence). The CDR3 extends over 12 amino acids. V dropped 6 bases and J dropped 2; count of bases not matched to a gene: 2.

This clonotype was observed at least ten times. CDR3 residues: CSGAKTGNNIQYF. CDR3 in DNA: TGCAGCGGGGCCAAGACAGGGAATAACATTCAGTACTTC. The chain combines TRBV29-1 with TRBJ2-4; 7 bases match TRBD1. J lost 7 bases, V lost 7 bases, and 10 bases had no gene match. The CDR3 is 13 amino acids. The germline CDR1 and CDR2 sequences are SQVTM and ANQGSEA.